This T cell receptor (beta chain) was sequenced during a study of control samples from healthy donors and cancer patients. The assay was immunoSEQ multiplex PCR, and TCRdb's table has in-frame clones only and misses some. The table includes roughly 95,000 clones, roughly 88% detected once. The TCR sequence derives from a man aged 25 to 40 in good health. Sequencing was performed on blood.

The CDR3 protein is CASSDSGYRDTQYF. The CDR3 DNA reads as TGTGCCAGCAGCGACTCAGGGTATCGGGATACGCAGTATTTT. The rearrangement uses TRBV6-6 and TRBJ2-3, with D possibly matching TRBD1 (5 bases). The CDR3 extends over 14 amino acids. Germline values: CDR1 MNHNY, CDR2 SVGAGI (reference sequence). Trimming removed 6 bases from V and 6 bases from J, with 16 bases in between.